The 14 T cell receptor beta chains reported below all come from one sample, sequenced in a study of T cells in Graves' hyperthyroidism and ophthalmopathy. Amplification of TCR beta CDR3 regions used RNA as the template. During a first-round RT-PCR of the TCR CDR3, the HTBI primer set was used. TCRdb passed the multiplex PCR reads through MiXCR, listing each CDR3 protein once. Of nearly 750,000 distinct CDR3 sequences in the sample, roughly a third were seen once. The sequencing input was blood. These receptors were obtained from a woman aged 40 to 50 with Graves' hyperthyroidism.

This clonotype appeared a few times. The chain combines TRBV19 with TRBJ2-5, with D maybe TRBD2 (6 bases). V lost 3 bases and J lost 3, with 11 bases in between. The CDR3 has 14 residues. Germline CDR1 and CDR2: LNHDA and SQIVND (reference sequence). CDR3 sequence reads: CASSIIAVEETQYF. DNA of the CDR3: TGTGCCAGTAGTATCATAGCGGTGGAAGAGACCCAGTACTTC.

The chain links TRBV15 to TRBJ2-5; D perhaps matches TRBD2 (5 bases). Germline lookup yields CDR1 LNHNV and CDR2 YYDKDF (reference sequence). Trimming took 0 bases from V and 5 from J, leaving 19 bases between them. The CDR3 consists of 17 residues. The CDR3 DNA sequence: TGTGCCACCAGCAGAGATATGGGGTGGGAGTTAGCGGAGACCCAGTACTTC. It yields the protein CATSRDMGWELAETQYF.

This clonotype was seen many times. V and J are TRBV20-1 and TRBJ2-5; D is perhaps TRBD1 (6 bases). Trimming removed 5 bases at V and 3 bases at J, with 10 bases between. Germline V gene lookup returns CDR1 DFQATT and CDR2 SNEGSKA (reference sequence). CDR3 size: 12 residues. The CDR3 DNA follows: TGCAGTGCTGATGAGGGGGAAGAGACCCAGTACTTC. Translated: CSADEGEETQYF.

As to this clonotype: One end of the junction is discordant with germline, which a read error may explain. The V call is TRBV7-9, the J call TRBJ1-3; D not certain. The CDR3 is 17 residues long. The germline gives CDR1 SEHNR, CDR2 FQNEAQ (reference sequence). The CDR3 region is CASSQLGMSNSGNTIYF. DNA of the CDR3: TGCGCCAGCAGCCAATTGGGGATGTCGAACTCTGGAAACACCATATATTTT.

The chain combines TRBV16 with TRBJ1-6; D unresolved. The germline CDR1 and CDR2 sequences are KGHSY and FQNENV. V lost 4 bases and J 10 bases, leaving 11 bases between the germline ends. The CDR3 is 13 amino acids. The CDR3 reads CASSPTGESPLHF. In nucleotides, the CDR3 is TGTGCCAGCAGCCCGACCGGGGAGTCACCCCTCCACTTT. The full variable domain, in which reference TRBV16 and TRBJ1-6 provide the parts outside the CDR3, is GEEVAQTPKHLVRGEGQKAKLYCAPIKGHSYVFWYQQVLKNEFKFLISFQNENVFDETGMPKERFSAKCLPNSPCSLEIQATKLEDSAVYFCASSPTGESPLHFGNGTRLTVT.

This rearrangement joins TRBV6-6 to TRBJ1-5, with a possible D match to TRBD1 (6 bases). Trimming cost V 0 bases and J 4 bases, with 16 bases left between them. Germline assignment: CDR1 MNHNY and CDR2 SVGAGI (reference sequence). The CDR3 totals 17 residues. CDR3 in DNA: TGTGCCAGCAGTTACTCGGATCTCAGGGGTTGGAATCAGCCCCAGCATTTT. It is translated as CASSYSDLRGWNQPQHF.

In this sample, this clonotype turned up many times. J is TRBJ2-7 and V is TRBV20-1; D ambiguous. Germline CDR1 is DFQATT and CDR2 is SNEGSKA (reference sequence). The CDR3 is 14 residues long. Trimming removed 8 bases at V and 0 bases at J, with 17 bases between. CDR3 nucleotides: TGCAGTTCCCCGAGACCGAGGAGCTCCTACGAGCAGTACTTC. Translated: CSSPRPRSSYEQYF.

This clonotype was picked up many times. The rearrangement uses TRBV7-9 and TRBJ1-6, with unresolved D. Per germline, CDR1 SEHNR and CDR2 FQNEAQ (reference sequence). The CDR3 spans 14 residues. V was cut by 2 bases and J by 10 bases, with 12 bases left in between. The CDR3 DNA is TGTGCCAGCAGCTTAAATTGGATGGGCTCACCCCTCCACTTT. Its protein is CASSLNWMGSPLHF.

This chain links TRBV7-2 with TRBJ2-7; TRBD1 is a possible D gene (5 bases). There are 11 residues in the CDR3. Germline lookup yields CDR1 SGHTA and CDR2 FQGNSA. The V end was cut by 5 bases, the J end by 10 bases, with 12 bases between. In nucleotides, the CDR3 is TGTGCCAGCAGCCGACAGATGCTTCAGTACTTC. Its protein product is CASSRQMLQYF.

This clonotype has at least ten counts. The CDR3 region has the DNA TGTGCCAGTAGTGGGGTCTCTGGGGCCAACGTCCTGACTTTC. This codes for CASSGVSGANVLTF. This chain connects TRBV19 to TRBJ2-6; D gene ambiguous. This CDR3 is 14 amino acids long. Germline V CDR1 and CDR2: LNHDA, SQIVND (reference sequence). V lost 5 bases and J 0 bases, leaving 5 bases between the germline ends.

The chain employs TRBV7-2 and TRBJ2-6; D possibly corresponds to TRBD2 (5 bases). Germline values: CDR1 SGHTA, CDR2 FQGNSA. V lost 4 bases and J lost 0, with 16 bases in between. This CDR3 region has 18 residues. In DNA, the CDR3 is TGTGCCAGCAGCTCCCGGGCTCAACGGGGCTCTGGGGCCAACGTCCTGACTTTC. Translating it yields CASSSRAQRGSGANVLTF.

The rearrangement links TRBV7-8 to TRBJ2-1; 7 bases match TRBD2. Germline CDR1 and CDR2: SGHVS and FQNEAQ. The CDR3 runs 12 residues. The V segment lost 4 bases and the J segment 7 bases; nucleotides outside the gene matches: 1. CDR3 DNA sequence: TGTGCCAGCAGCTGGGGGGGAAATGAGCAGTTCTTC. It yields the protein CASSWGGNEQFF. Supplemented by reference TRBV7-8 and TRBJ2-1, the full variable domain reads GAGVSQSPRYKVAKRGQDVALRCDPISGHVSLFWYQQALGQGPEFLTYFQNEAQLDKSGLPSDRFFAERPEGSVSTLKIQRTQQEDSAVYLCASSWGGNEQFFGPGTRLTVL.

This clonotype has a handful of counts. V is TRBV6-1 and J is TRBJ1-5, with a possible D match to TRBD1 (5 bases). V lost 6 bases, J lost 5 bases, and 11 bases lay in between. The CDR3 has 13 amino acids. Germline CDR1 and CDR2: MNHNS and SASEGT. CDR3 loop: CASRGRQHQPQHF. The CDR3 DNA reads TGTGCCAGCAGGGGTCGACAGCATCAGCCCCAGCATTTT.

About this clonotype: A much larger clone lies a single base off, so this may be a read error. It is likely a read error, because the conserved phenylalanine at the end of the CDR3 is missing. The V call is TRBV14, the J call TRBJ1-1; D call uncertain. Germline assignment: CDR1 SGHDN and CDR2 FVKESK. The CDR3 covers 12 residues. Deletions cut 2 bases from V and 5 bases from J, with 6 bases between. CDR3 coding DNA: TGTGCCAGCAGCCAAATGAGGACTGAAGCTTTCTCT. This gives the protein CASSQMRTEAFS.